This T cell receptor (beta chain) is from a study of graft-versus-host responses after intestinal transplantation. Deletions cut 4 bases from V and 7 bases from J, with 11 bases between. Germline loops: CDR1 WNHNN, CDR2 SYGVQD (reference sequence). CDR3 length equals 12 residues. Repertoires were generated with immunoSEQ multiplex PCR, while TCRdb's copy carries only in-frame clones and drops some. The sample contains approximately 70,000 clones, more than 70% of which appear only once. A remark on this clone: Its antigen is still unknown.

The sample was unstimulated CD8+ T cells sorted from spleen or lymph node cells, taken before intestinal transplant. This chain joins TRBV10-1 and TRBJ2-7, with a weak D call TRBD1 (6 bases). The receptor's source is a human donor who received an intestinal transplant. CDR3 residues: CASSGGGEEQYF. The CDR3 DNA reads TGCGCCAGCAGTGGAGGGGGAGAGGAGCAGTACTTC.